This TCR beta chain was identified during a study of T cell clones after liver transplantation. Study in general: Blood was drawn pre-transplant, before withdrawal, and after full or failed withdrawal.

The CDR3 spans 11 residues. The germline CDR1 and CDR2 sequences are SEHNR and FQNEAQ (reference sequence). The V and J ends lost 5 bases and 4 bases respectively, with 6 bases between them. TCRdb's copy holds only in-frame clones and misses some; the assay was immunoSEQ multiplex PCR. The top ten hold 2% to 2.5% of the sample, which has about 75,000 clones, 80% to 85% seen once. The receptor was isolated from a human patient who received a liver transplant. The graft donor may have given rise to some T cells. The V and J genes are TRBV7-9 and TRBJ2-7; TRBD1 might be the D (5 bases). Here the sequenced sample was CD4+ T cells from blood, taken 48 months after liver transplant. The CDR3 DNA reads TGTGCCAGCAGCAAGGGGTACGAGCAGTACTTC. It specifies CASSKGYEQYF.